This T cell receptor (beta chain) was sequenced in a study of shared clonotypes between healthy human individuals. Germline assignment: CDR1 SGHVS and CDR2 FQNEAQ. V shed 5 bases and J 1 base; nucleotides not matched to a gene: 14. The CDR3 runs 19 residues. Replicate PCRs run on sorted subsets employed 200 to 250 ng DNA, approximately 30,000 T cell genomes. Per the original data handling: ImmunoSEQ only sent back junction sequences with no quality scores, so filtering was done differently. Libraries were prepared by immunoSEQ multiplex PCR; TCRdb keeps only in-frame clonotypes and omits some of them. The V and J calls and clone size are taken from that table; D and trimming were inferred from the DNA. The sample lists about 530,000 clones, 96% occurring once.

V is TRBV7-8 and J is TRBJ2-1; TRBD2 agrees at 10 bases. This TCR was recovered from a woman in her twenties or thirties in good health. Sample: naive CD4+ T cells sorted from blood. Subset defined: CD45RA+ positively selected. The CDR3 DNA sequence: TGTGCCAGCAGCCCCACCTCTTGGGGTAGCGGGAGGTCCTACAATGAGCAGTTCTTC. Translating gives CASSPTSWGSGRSYNEQFF.